This T cell receptor (beta chain) was captured in a study of T cells in tuberculosis. Background on the study: The T cells targeted glucose monomycolate, a mycobacterial lipid, via CD1B. Within 7 days of starting treatment, or before, PBMC were stored.

J lost 9 bases, V lost 6 bases, and 10 bases had no gene match. The CDR3 is 16 residues long. Germline V gives CDR1 MGHDK, CDR2 SYGVNS. Indicated time point: new active TB diagnosis, blood taken before or within 7 days of starting treatment. The method was immunoSEQ multiplex PCR; TCRdb's version includes in-frame clones alone and lacks a portion of them. Altogether about 53,000 clones are present, about 95% being singletons, with the ten largest covering about 1.5%. Comment on this clone: Antigen: not known.

Study results and caveats: GMM-specific TCRs were nearer to active tuberculosis alpha repertoires, suggesting expansion. Active tuberculosis patients had shorter CDR3-alpha; the beta difference was nonsignificant.

This receptor was taken from an adult with tuberculosis. V is TRBV25-1 and J is TRBJ2-1; TRBD2 aligns across 14 bases. This specimen was PBMCs, taken at tuberculosis diagnosis. The CDR3 DNA is TGTGCCAGCAGCCCGAAGGGACTAGCGGGAGCGGCTGAGCAGTTCTTC. This sequence encodes CASSPKGLAGAAEQFF.